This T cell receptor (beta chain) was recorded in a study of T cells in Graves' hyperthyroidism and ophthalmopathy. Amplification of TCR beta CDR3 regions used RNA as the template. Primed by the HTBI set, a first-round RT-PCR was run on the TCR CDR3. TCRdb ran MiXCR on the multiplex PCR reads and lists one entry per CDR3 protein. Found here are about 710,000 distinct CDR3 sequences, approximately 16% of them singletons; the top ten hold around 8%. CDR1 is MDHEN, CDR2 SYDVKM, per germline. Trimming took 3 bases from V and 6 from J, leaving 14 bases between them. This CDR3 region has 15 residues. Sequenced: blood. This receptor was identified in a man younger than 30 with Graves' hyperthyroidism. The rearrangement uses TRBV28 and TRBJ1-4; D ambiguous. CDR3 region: CASSFYKGGYEKLFF. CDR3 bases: TGTGCCAGCAGTTTTTACAAGGGAGGTTATGAAAAACTGTTTTTT.